One sample yielded the 27 T cell receptor beta chains listed below, sequenced in a study of cytomegalovirus exposure and HLA in healthy donors. The PCR used 60 Vbeta and 13 Jbeta primers. The data were produced by immunoSEQ multiplex PCR, yet TCRdb's version contains in-frame clones alone and is incomplete. The repertoire has approximately 42,000 clones, 81% of them found once; the top ten carry 2.7%. Sequencing was performed on PBMCs. These receptors originate from a man aged 50 to 59 in good health and CMV-seronegative.

The chain couples TRBV10-1 to TRBJ2-4, with D tentatively TRBD1 (6 bases). The CDR3 is 15 residues long. Between the trimmed V and J ends, which lost 6 bases and 1 base, there was a span of 13 bases. The germline V gene has CDR1 WNHNN and CDR2 SYGVQD (reference sequence). The CDR3 coding sequence is TGCGCCAGCAGAGGCCCAGGGGAGGCCAAAAACATTCAGTACTTC. This gives the protein CASRGPGEAKNIQYF.

The rearrangement links TRBV28 to TRBJ2-7; TRBD2 matches at 10 bases. V lost 6 bases, J lost 5 bases, and 4 bases stayed unmatched. CDR3 length: 13 residues. The germline V gene has CDR1 MDHEN and CDR2 SYDVKM. CDR3 DNA sequence: TGTGCCAGCAGACTAGCGGGACGTGACGAGCAGTACTTC. It yields the protein CASRLAGRDEQYF. Full variable domain (missing parts from reference TRBV28 and TRBJ2-7): DVKVTQSSRYLVKRTGEKVFLECVQDMDHENMFWYRQDPGLGLRLIYFSYDVKMKEKGDIPEGYSVSREKKERFSLILESASTNQTSMYLCASRLAGRDEQYFGPGTRLTVT.

This chain uses TRBV4-3 with TRBJ2-7, with TRBD1 identical over 8 bases. The CDR3 spans 15 residues. Per the germline V gene, CDR1 is LGHNA and CDR2 is YSLEER. V lost 1 base to trimming and J lost 4 bases; unmatched junction nucleotides: 6. CDR3 sequence (DNA): TGCGCCAGCAGCCAAGGGACAGGGAACGCTTACGAGCAGTACTTC. Translation: CASSQGTGNAYEQYF.

V gene TRBV7-2 combines with J gene TRBJ2-5; 13 bases are a match to TRBD2. This CDR3 is built from 17 residues. V trimming: 5 bases; J trimming: 5 bases; junction bases outside the gene matches: 11. Looked up from germline, CDR1 is SGHTA and CDR2 is FQGNSA. CDR3 coding DNA: TGTGCCAGCAGCCCGTGGACTAGCGGGAGAGGCGATGAGACCCAGTACTTC. Amino acid sequence: CASSPWTSGRGDETQYF.

The chain carries TRBV19 and TRBJ2-5, with a possible D match to TRBD2 (5 bases). This CDR3 spans 16 amino acids. CDR1 LNHDA and CDR2 SQIVND come from the germline V gene (reference sequence). The V and J ends lost 3 bases and 2 bases respectively, with 16 bases between them. Here the CDR3 reads CASSIVTSGPQETQYF. Written as DNA, the CDR3 is TGTGCCAGTAGTATTGTCACGAGCGGCCCTCAAGAGACCCAGTACTTC. Using reference TRBV19 and TRBJ2-5 for the parts outside the CDR3, the full variable domain is DGGITQSPKYLFRKEGQNVTLSCEQNLNHDAMYWYRQDPGQGLRLIYYSQIVNDFQKGDIAEGYSVSREKKESFPLTVTSAQKNPTAFYLCASSIVTSGPQETQYFGPGTRLLVL.

The genes are TRBV28 and TRBJ1-5, with D perhaps matching TRBD1 (6 bases). Looked up from germline, CDR1 is MDHEN and CDR2 is SYDVKM. The CDR3 totals 16 residues. With 8 bases removed from V and 0 bases from J, the gap between germline ends came to 17 bases. CDR3 amino acids: CASPPRDTYSNQPQHF. In DNA form, the CDR3 reads TGTGCCAGCCCACCCCGGGACACTTATAGCAATCAGCCCCAGCATTTT.

V and J are TRBV9 and TRBJ1-5; D remains ambiguous. There are 12 residues in the CDR3. V was trimmed by 4 bases and J by 9 bases, leaving 11 bases between them. Germline V gene lookup returns CDR1 SGDLS and CDR2 YYNGEE. For the CDR3, the DNA is TGTGCCAGCAGCTCCGTGGAGGGGCCCCAGCATTTT. Translating gives CASSSVEGPQHF.

The rearrangement joins TRBV28 to TRBJ1-5, with 7 nucleotides matching TRBD1. This CDR3 region has 14 residues. The V segment lost 6 bases and the J segment 0 bases; nucleotides outside the gene matches: 2. Germline V gives CDR1 MDHEN, CDR2 SYDVKM. Written as DNA, the CDR3 is TGTGCCAGCAGGGGGACAGTTAGCAATCAGCCCCAGCATTTT. Amino acid sequence: CASRGTVSNQPQHF.

The V and J genes are TRBV9 and TRBJ2-7, with D possibly TRBD1 on 6 matching bases. The CDR3 consists of 16 residues. Germline V gene data show CDR1 as SGDLS and CDR2 as YYNGEE. V gave up 0 bases and J gave up 2 bases, with 15 bases separating them. CDR3 residues: CASSVDPRGSTYEQYF. CDR3 bases: TGTGCCAGCAGCGTAGATCCGAGGGGGAGTACCTACGAGCAGTACTTC.

The CDR3 DNA is TGTGCCAGCAGCTTTCGGGGTGCCGGCCCAGATACGCAGTATTTT. Its protein product is CASSFRGAGPDTQYF. The genes are TRBV5-6 and TRBJ2-3, with a possible D match to TRBD2 (5 bases). The ends were cut back, 2 bases at V and 4 bases at J, with 14 bases in the middle. Per germline, CDR1 SGHDT and CDR2 YYEEEE. This CDR3 contains 15 residues.

The count of this clone is one. The chain combines TRBV4-1 with TRBJ2-3; 14 bases line up with TRBD2. J lost 0 bases, V lost 1 base, and 12 bases had no gene match. CDR1 and CDR2 (germline): MGHRA, YSYEKL. This CDR3 comprises 21 residues. The CDR3 DNA reads as TGCGCCAGCAGCCAAGGACCCCCCGGGACTAGCGGGGGTTTTAGCACAGATACGCAGTATTTT. As protein: CASSQGPPGTSGGFSTDTQYF.

The chain recombines TRBV5-1 with TRBJ2-7; 8 bases fit TRBD1. CDR1 and CDR2 from the germline V gene are SGHRS and YFSETQ. The CDR3 runs to 14 residues. The ends lost 4 bases at V and 6 bases at J; junction bases unmatched: 9. CDR3 sequence: CASSPIQGAPEQYF. CDR3 nucleotides: TGCGCCAGCAGCCCCATTCAGGGGGCGCCCGAGCAGTACTTC.

This chain links TRBV6-1 with TRBJ1-2; D perhaps matches TRBD1 (6 bases). Per germline, CDR1 MNHNS and CDR2 SASEGT. The CDR3 has 15 residues. V shed 0 bases and J shed 7 bases, with 15 bases lying between them. The CDR3 DNA reads as TGTGCCAGCAGTGAAGCAAGGGCAGGGGTACTTGGCTACACCTTC. Translation: CASSEARAGVLGYTF.

The chain carries TRBV19 and TRBJ2-1; 11 bases map to TRBD2. The V gene's germline CDR1 is LNHDA and CDR2 SQIVND (reference sequence). J was trimmed by 3 bases and V by 7 bases; bases with no gene match: 8. This CDR3 has 16 residues. This chain's CDR3 is CASKARLAGLYNEQFF. CDR3 coding DNA: TGTGCCAGTAAAGCCCGACTAGCGGGACTCTACAATGAGCAGTTCTTC.

The chain employs TRBV6-6 and TRBJ1-5, with 11 bases lining up with TRBD1. J was trimmed by 4 bases and V by 5 bases; bases with no gene match: 7. CDR3 length: 16 residues. Germline CDR1 and CDR2: MNHNY and SVGAGI (reference sequence). CDR3 loop: CASSQSRDRGNQPQHF. The CDR3 DNA reads as TGTGCCAGCAGTCAATCCCGGGACAGGGGGAATCAGCCCCAGCATTTT.

Turning to this clone: A junction end diverges from the germline sequence, so it may reflect a read error. This rearrangement joins TRBV30 to TRBJ2-2; D perhaps matches TRBD1 (6 bases). The V gene's germline CDR1 is GTSNPN and CDR2 SVGIG (reference sequence). The CDR3 loop spans 16 amino acids. CDR3 sequence (DNA): TGTGCCTGGAGTGTGTGGGCAGGGGCGAAAACCGGGGAGCTGTTTTTT. It specifies CAWSVWAGAKTGELFF.

This chain joins TRBV21-1 and TRBJ1-3; TRBD1, as called in the table, went unchecked against the DNA. TRBV21-1 represents a pseudogene. The CDR3 has 19 amino acids. CDR3 nucleotide sequence: TGTGCCAGCAGCGGCCGGGACAGGGAGGAAACAGGAGCTGGAAACACCATATATTTT. Translated, it gives CASSGRDREETGAGNTIYF.

V and J are TRBV7-3 and TRBJ2-7, with 11 bases identical to TRBD2. The CDR3 runs to 18 residues. Germline V lookup: CDR1 SGHTA, CDR2 FQGTGA. V trimming: 5 bases; J trimming: 7 bases; junction bases outside the gene matches: 19. Written as DNA, the CDR3 is TGTGCCAGCAGCCATAAGATGCCGGGACTAGCGGACCCCTTGGAGCAGTACTTC. Its protein product is CASSHKMPGLADPLEQYF. The whole variable domain, remainder taken from reference TRBV7-3 and TRBJ2-7, is GAGVSQTPSNKVTEKGKYVELRCDPISGHTALYWYRQSLGQGPEFLIYFQGTGAADDSGLPNDRFFAVRPEGSVSTLKIQRTERGDSAVYLCASSHKMPGLADPLEQYFGPGTRLTVT.

V and J are TRBV6-1 and TRBJ2-7; 10 bases align to TRBD2. This CDR3 has 14 residues. The V and J ends lost 4 bases and 4 bases, in that order; junction bases with no gene match: 4. CDR1 is MNHNS and CDR2 is SASEGT in the germline V gene. The CDR3 region has the DNA TGTGCCAGCAGTGTCCGAGCGGGGGGGTACGAGCAGTACTTC. Translation gives CASSVRAGGYEQYF.

The chain combines TRBV4-3 with TRBJ2-1; D is possibly TRBD2 (5 bases). The V gene's germline CDR1 is LGHNA and CDR2 YSLEER. The CDR3 has 15 amino acids. V was pared by 0 bases and J by 6 bases, with 12 bases between. The CDR3 DNA reads TGCGCCAGCAGCCAAGATCGCGGTCGGGGCAATGAGCAGTTCTTC. This translates into CASSQDRGRGNEQFF.

In DNA form, the CDR3 reads TGTGCCATCAGTGAGGGAGGACAGGAATATTTCGGAGAAAACAATGAGCAGTTCTTC. Its translation is CAISEGGQEYFGENNEQFF. The chain employs TRBV10-3 and TRBJ2-1; TRBD1 aligns across 7 bases. This CDR3 contains 19 residues. Trimming cost V 2 bases and J 5 bases; bases outside gene matches: 18. The germline CDR1 and CDR2 sequences are ENHRY and SYGVKD.

CDR3 nucleotide sequence: TGTGCCAGTAGTACCGGGCCCGCGGGGAAAGAGCAGTACTTC. Protein: CASSTGPAGKEQYF. The chain couples TRBV19 to TRBJ2-7, with D maybe TRBD2 (6 bases). This CDR3 region has 14 residues. V was cut by 4 bases and J by 7 bases, with 17 bases left in between. Germline CDR1 is LNHDA and CDR2 is SQIVND (reference sequence).

The chain combines TRBV19 with TRBJ1-2; D is undetermined. The V end was cut by 0 bases, the J end by 8 bases, with 10 bases between. CDR1 is LNHDA and CDR2 is SQIVND in the germline V gene (reference sequence). The CDR3 runs 13 residues. This CDR3 reads CASSIDPSRGYTF. DNA for the CDR3: TGTGCCAGTAGTATAGACCCGAGCCGGGGCTACACCTTC.

This chain uses TRBV27 with TRBJ2-6, with 11 bases aligning to TRBD1. Germline V gene data show CDR1 as MNHEY and CDR2 as SMNVEV (reference sequence). The CDR3 is 18 residues long. V trimming: 5 bases; J trimming: 4 bases; junction bases outside the gene matches: 10. The CDR3 DNA reads as TGTGCCAGCAGTGGACGGACAGGGGGCGGCCTCGGGGCCAACGTCCTGACTTTC. Residues: CASSGRTGGGLGANVLTF.

The chain couples TRBV5-1 to TRBJ2-2; D remains unclear. This CDR3 has 13 amino acids. Trimming stripped 0 bases from V and 5 bases from J, with 5 bases between. From germline, CDR1 is SGHRS and CDR2 YFSETQ. CDR3 sequence reads: CASSLAGTGELFF. The CDR3 DNA sequence: TGCGCCAGCAGCTTGGCCGGTACCGGGGAGCTGTTTTTT.

V gene TRBV4-3 combines with J gene TRBJ2-3; 10 positions agree with TRBD2. The CDR3 extends over 19 amino acids. Looked up from germline, CDR1 is LGHNA and CDR2 is YSLEER. Unmatched junction bases numbered 13, after V lost 0 bases and J lost 4 bases. CDR3 nucleotide sequence: TGCGCCAGCAGCCAAGATTCTCCTCTCCTAGCGGGAGTGGCAGATACGCAGTATTTT. Its translation is CASSQDSPLLAGVADTQYF.

V usage is TRBV7-2 and J usage is TRBJ2-2; TRBD2 might be the D (6 bases). CDR1 is SGHTA, CDR2 FQGNSA, per germline. The CDR3 extends over 15 amino acids. V was clipped by 0 bases and J by 3 bases, with 8 bases between them. The CDR3 bases are TGTGCCAGCAGCTTAGCGGGGGGTTACACCGGGGAGCTGTTTTTT. It specifies CASSLAGGYTGELFF.